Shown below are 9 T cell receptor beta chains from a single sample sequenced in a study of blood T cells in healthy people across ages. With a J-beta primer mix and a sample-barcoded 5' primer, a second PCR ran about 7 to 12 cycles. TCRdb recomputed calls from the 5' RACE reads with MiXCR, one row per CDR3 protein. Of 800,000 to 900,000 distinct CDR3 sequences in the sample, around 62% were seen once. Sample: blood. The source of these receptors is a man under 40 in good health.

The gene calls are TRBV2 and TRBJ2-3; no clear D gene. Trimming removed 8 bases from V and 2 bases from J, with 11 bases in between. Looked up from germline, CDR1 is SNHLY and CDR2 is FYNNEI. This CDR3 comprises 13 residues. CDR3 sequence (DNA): TGTGCCAGCCGACTGACTTACACAGATACGCAGTATTTT. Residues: CASRLTYTDTQYF.

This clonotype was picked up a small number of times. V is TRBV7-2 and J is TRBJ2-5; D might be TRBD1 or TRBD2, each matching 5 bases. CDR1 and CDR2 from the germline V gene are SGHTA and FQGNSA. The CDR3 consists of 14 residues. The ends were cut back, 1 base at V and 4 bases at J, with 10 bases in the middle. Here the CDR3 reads CASSLVGVGETQYF. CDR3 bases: TGTGCCAGCAGCTTAGTGGGGGTAGGAGAGACCCAGTACTTC. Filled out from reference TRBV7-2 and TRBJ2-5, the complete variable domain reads GAGVSQSPSNKVTEKGKDVELRCDPISGHTALYWYRQSLGQGLEFLIYFQGNSAPDKSGLPSDRFSAERTGGSVSTLTIQRTQQEDSAVYLCASSLVGVGETQYFGPGTRLLVL.

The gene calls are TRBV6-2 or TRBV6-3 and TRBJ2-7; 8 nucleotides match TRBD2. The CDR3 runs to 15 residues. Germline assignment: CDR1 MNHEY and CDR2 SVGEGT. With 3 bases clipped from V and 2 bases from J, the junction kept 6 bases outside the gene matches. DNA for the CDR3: TGTGCCAGCAGTTATTTAGCGGGGCCGACCTACGAGCAGTACTTC. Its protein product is CASSYLAGPTYEQYF.

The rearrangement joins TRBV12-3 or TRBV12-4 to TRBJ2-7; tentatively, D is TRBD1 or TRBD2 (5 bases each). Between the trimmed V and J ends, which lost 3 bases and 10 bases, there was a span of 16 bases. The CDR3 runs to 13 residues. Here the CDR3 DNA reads TGTGCCAGCAGTTTGGGCAGGGAGATTACCCAGTACTTC. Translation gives CASSLGREITQYF.

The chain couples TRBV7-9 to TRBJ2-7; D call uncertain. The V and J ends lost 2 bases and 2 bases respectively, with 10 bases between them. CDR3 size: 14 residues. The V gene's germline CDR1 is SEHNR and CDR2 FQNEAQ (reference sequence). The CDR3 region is CASSLPTETYEQYF. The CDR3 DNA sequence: TGTGCCAGCAGCTTACCCACAGAGACCTACGAGCAGTACTTC.

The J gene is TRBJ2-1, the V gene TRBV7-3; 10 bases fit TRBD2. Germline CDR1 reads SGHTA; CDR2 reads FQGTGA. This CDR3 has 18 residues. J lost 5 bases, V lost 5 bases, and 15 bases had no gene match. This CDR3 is CASSRSFRSSGGDNEQFF. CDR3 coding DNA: TGTGCCAGCAGCCGCTCTTTTAGATCCAGCGGGGGGGACAATGAGCAGTTCTTC.

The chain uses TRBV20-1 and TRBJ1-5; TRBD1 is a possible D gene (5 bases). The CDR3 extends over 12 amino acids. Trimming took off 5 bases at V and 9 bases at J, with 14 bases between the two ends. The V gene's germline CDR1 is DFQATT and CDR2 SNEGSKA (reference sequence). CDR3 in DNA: TGCAGTGCTGAAAACGACGGGGCGCCCCAGCATTTT. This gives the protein CSAENDGAPQHF.

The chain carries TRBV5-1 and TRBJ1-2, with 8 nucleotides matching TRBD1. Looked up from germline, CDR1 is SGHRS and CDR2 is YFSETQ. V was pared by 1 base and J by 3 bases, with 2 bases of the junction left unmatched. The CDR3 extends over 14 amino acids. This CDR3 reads CASSLSGGHYGYTF. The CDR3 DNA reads TGCGCCAGCAGCTTGTCAGGGGGCCACTATGGCTACACCTTC.

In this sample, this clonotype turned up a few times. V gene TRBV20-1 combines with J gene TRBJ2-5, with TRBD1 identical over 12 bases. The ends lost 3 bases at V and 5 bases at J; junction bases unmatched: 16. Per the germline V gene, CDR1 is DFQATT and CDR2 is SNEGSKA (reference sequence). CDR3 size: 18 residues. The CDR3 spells CSARIAPGQGASSETQYF. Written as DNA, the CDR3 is TGCAGTGCTAGGATAGCTCCGGGACAGGGGGCGTCAAGTGAGACCCAGTACTTC.